This is a list of T cell receptor beta chains from one sample in a study of blood T cell repertoires in COVID-19. The method was immunoSEQ multiplex PCR; TCRdb's version includes in-frame clones alone and lacks a portion of them. The table has 120,000 or so clones, 90% seen once. The material sequenced was peripheral blood. These receptors were collected from a woman aged 55-69 years with COVID-19, enrolled during active disease. Each CDR3 is given with its conserved first and last residue. A D gene is named only where the DNA matches it firmly. The size field is filled for only some rows; it gives once, few, many or a size class.

size,J,V,D,CDR3,DNA
.,TRBJ2-5,TRBV7-9,TRBD2,CASSLVLAGRETQYF,TGTGCCAGCAGCTTAGTTCTAGCGGGGAGGGAGACCCAGTACTTC
once,TRBJ1-2,TRBV5-6,TRBD1,CASSLQGGRGYTF,TGTGCCAGCAGCCTACAGGGGGGAAGAGGCTACACCTTC
.,TRBJ1-3,TRBV7-9,.,CASSPRARAGNTIYF,TGTGCCAGCAGCCCGCGTGCCAGGGCTGGAAACACCATATATTTT
.,TRBJ2-5,TRBV19,TRBD2,CASSPRLAGGRKTQYF,TGTGCCAGTAGTCCCCGGCTAGCGGGGGGGCGGAAGACCCAGTACTTC
.,TRBJ2-7,TRBV7-2,TRBD2,CASSPSGRRYEQYF,TGTGCCAGCAGCCCTAGCGGGCGCCGCTACGAGCAGTACTTC
.,TRBJ2-2,TRBV29-1,TRBD1,CSADRGRKRNTGELFF,TGCAGCGCAGACAGGGGGCGTAAGAGGAACACCGGGGAGCTGTTTTTT
.,TRBJ2-1,TRBV7-2,TRBD1,CASSSASAGTGGSNEQFF,TGTGCCAGCAGCTCAGCGTCCGCCGGGACAGGGGGCTCGAATGAGCAGTTCTTC
.,TRBJ2-5,TRBV14,.,CASSQVVRGTQYF,TGTGCCAGCAGCCAAGTGGTCCGGGGGACCCAGTACTTC
.,TRBJ2-3,TRBV11-2,TRBD2,CASSPWGLAGDSTDTQYF,TGTGCCAGCAGCCCGTGGGGACTAGCGGGGGATAGCACAGATACGCAGTATTTT
once,TRBJ1-2,TRBV5-1,.,CASSLTVPSLGYTF,TGCGCCAGCAGCTTGACAGTCCCTTCGCTAGGCTACACCTTC
few,TRBJ1-1,TRBV19,TRBD1,CASTRHLDRGRDGIGGTEAFF,TGTGCCAGTACCAGACACCTGGACAGGGGGCGCGACGGTATCGGGGGCACTGAAGCTTTCTTT
.,TRBJ1-4,TRBV10-3,.,CAISDVGVEKLFF,TGTGCCATCAGTGATGTGGGCGTTGAAAAACTGTTTTTT
.,TRBJ2-5,TRBV29-1,.,CSGQRSQETQYF,TGCAGCGGCCAGCGAAGCCAAGAGACCCAGTACTTC
.,TRBJ1-5,TRBV9,.,CASSQGNQPQHF,TGTGCCAGCTCGCAGGGAAATCAGCCCCAGCATTTT
.,TRBJ2-3,TRBV7-7,TRBD1,CASSPGQGADTQYF,TGTGCCAGCAGCCCAGGACAGGGGGCAGATACGCAGTATTTT
.,TRBJ2-4,TRBV12-2,.,CASRLELAGRHGAKNIQYF,TGTGCAAGTCGCTTAGAGCTAGCGGGGAGGCACGGAGCCAAAAACATTCAGTACTTC
.,TRBJ1-2,TRBV5-6,TRBD1,CASSLDFRGQGGNYGYTF,TGTGCCAGCAGCTTGGATTTCCGGGGACAGGGGGGGAACTATGGCTACACCTTC
.,TRBJ1-2,TRBV6-2/TRBV6-3,.,CASSYSPGLSGYTF,TGTGCCAGCAGTTACTCGCCCGGGTTGAGTGGCTACACCTTC
.,TRBJ1-2,TRBV3-1/TRBV3-2,.,CASSQGGYRVPGYTF,TGTGCCAGCAGCCAAGGCGGGTACAGGGTTCCTGGCTACACCTTC
.,TRBJ2-5,TRBV6-6,.,CASSPGAQETQYF,TGTGCCAGCAGCCCGGGAGCACAAGAGACCCAGTACTTC
.,TRBJ1-1,TRBV19,.,CASSHRGGANTEAFF,TGTGCCAGTAGTCACCGAGGGGGGGCAAACACTGAAGCTTTCTTT
.,TRBJ1-1,TRBV5-4,.,CASSLENSMNTEAFF,TGTGCCAGCAGCTTGGAAAATAGCATGAACACTGAAGCTTTCTTT
.,TRBJ2-5,TRBV3-1/TRBV3-2,TRBD1,CASSQGLGTGEETQYF,TGTGCCAGCAGCCAAGGATTAGGGACAGGGGAAGAGACCCAGTACTTC
.,TRBJ1-2,TRBV29-1,.,CSVELTSYGYTF,TGCAGCGTTGAATTGACTAGCTATGGCTACACCTTC
.,TRBJ2-1,TRBV18,TRBD2,CASSPPGLAGSHEQFF,TGTGCCAGCTCACCTCCGGGACTAGCGGGGTCCCATGAGCAGTTCTTC
.,TRBJ1-4,TRBV6-5,.,CASRSRWRVTEKLFF,TGTGCCAGCAGATCCCGGTGGAGGGTGACTGAAAAACTGTTTTTT
.,TRBJ2-7,TRBV15,TRBD1,CATSRDPGQGYEEQYF,TGTGCCACCAGCAGGGACCCGGGACAGGGTTATGAGGAGCAGTACTTC
.,TRBJ2-7,TRBV6-2/TRBV6-3,TRBD1,CASSYEAGGYEQYF,TGTGCCAGCAGTTACGAAGCAGGGGGATACGAGCAGTACTTC
.,TRBJ1-5,TRBV5-6,.,CASSSSRVGSNQPQHF,TGTGCCAGCAGCTCTTCCCGGGTGGGTAGCAATCAGCCCCAGCATTTT
.,TRBJ1-2,TRBV12-5,.,CASGLGGLGYTF,TGTGCTAGTGGTTTGGGGGGGCTTGGCTACACCTTC
.,TRBJ1-4,TRBV3-1/TRBV3-2,.,CASSQDVGVQDKLFF,TGTGCCAGCAGCCAAGATGTGGGAGTTCAGGACAAACTGTTTTTT
.,TRBJ1-6,TRBV18,.,CASSSIRGNSPLHF,TGTGCCAGCTCATCAATTCGGGGAAATTCACCCCTCCACTTT
.,TRBJ2-2,TRBV27,TRBD1,CASSPWTGHTGELFF,TGTGCCAGCAGTCCATGGACAGGGCACACCGGGGAGCTGTTTTTT
.,TRBJ2-3,TRBV5-1,TRBD1,CASSPDRATDTQYF,TGCGCCAGCAGCCCGGACAGGGCCACAGATACGCAGTATTTT
.,TRBJ1-4,TRBV3-1/TRBV3-2,TRBD1,CASSQVFLGSTGDGEKLFF,TGTGCCAGCAGCCAAGTGTTTCTAGGCTCCACAGGGGACGGTGAAAAACTGTTTTTT
.,TRBJ1-5,TRBV5-1,.,CASSAREQRLSQPQHF,TGCGCCAGCAGCGCCCGGGAACAAAGGTTGTCTCAGCCCCAGCATTTT
.,TRBJ1-2,TRBV6-5,TRBD1,CASSLDRSGVPGYTF,TGTGCCAGCAGCCTGGACAGGTCGGGAGTCCCAGGCTACACCTTC
.,TRBJ1-4,TRBV21-1,.,CASSKPGTGFNEKLFF,TGTGCCAGCAGCAAACCGGGTACGGGGTTTAATGAAAAACTGTTTTTT
few,TRBJ1-5,TRBV19,.,CASSHPRHGLNQPQHF,TGTGCCAGTAGTCACCCACGCCATGGGCTGAATCAGCCCCAGCATTTT
.,TRBJ2-3,TRBV18,.,CASSPGGHTDTQYF,TGTGCCAGCTCACCAGGGGGCCACACAGATACGCAGTATTTT
.,TRBJ1-6,TRBV9,.,CASSVAPGEDSPLHF,TGTGCCAGCAGCGTAGCTCCGGGGGAGGATTCACCCCTCCACTTT
.,TRBJ1-4,TRBV13,.,CASSLAGAGEKLFF,TGTGCCAGCAGCTTAGCTGGGGCTGGTGAAAAACTGTTTTTT
.,TRBJ2-1,TRBV4-1,TRBD2,CASSQERTSGSYNEQFF,TGCGCCAGCAGCCAAGAAAGGACTAGCGGCTCCTACAATGAGCAGTTCTTC
.,TRBJ2-1,TRBV5-1,.,CASAAQNNEQFF,TGCGCCTCCGCAGCGCAAAACAATGAGCAGTTCTTC
few,TRBJ2-1,TRBV7-2,.,CASSLDSPRSSYNEQFF,TGTGCCAGCAGCTTAGATAGTCCGAGAAGCTCCTACAATGAGCAGTTCTTC
.,TRBJ1-2,TRBV7-6,.,CASSQENSYGYTF,TGTGCCAGCAGCCAGGAAAACAGCTATGGCTACACCTTC
.,TRBJ1-1,TRBV15,.,CATRSSGVTEAFF,TGTGCCACCAGGTCTTCGGGGGTAACTGAAGCTTTCTTT
.,TRBJ1-4,TRBV5-1,.,CASSKGTLDEKLFF,TGCGCCAGCAGCAAGGGGACTCTCGATGAAAAACTGTTTTTT
.,TRBJ2-3,TRBV5-1,.,CASSLEVGSIADTQYF,TGCGCCAGCAGCTTGGAGGTCGGGTCTATCGCAGATACGCAGTATTTT
.,TRBJ2-4,TRBV30,.,CAWSAGGLNIQYF,TGTGCCTGGAGTGCCGGCGGCTTAAACATTCAGTACTTC
.,TRBJ1-6,TRBV30,TRBD1,CAWRPGTGGGNSPLHF,TGTGCCTGGAGGCCCGGGACAGGGGGCGGAAATTCACCCCTCCACTTT
.,TRBJ2-5,TRBV7-8,.,CASSQTKETQYF,TGTGCCAGCAGCCAGACAAAAGAGACCCAGTACTTC
.,TRBJ1-2,TRBV19,TRBD1,CASSPDSTGRGYTF,TGTGCCAGTAGTCCCGATTCGACAGGGCGCGGCTACACCTTC
.,TRBJ1-1,TRBV27,.,CASSLYSRSDGEAFF,TGTGCCAGCAGTTTATATAGTCGTAGTGATGGTGAAGCTTTCTTT
once,TRBJ2-1,TRBV5-1,TRBD2,CASSLVPGLAGNEQFF,TGCGCCAGCAGCTTGGTCCCGGGACTAGCGGGCAATGAGCAGTTCTTC
.,TRBJ1-1,TRBV3-1/TRBV3-2,.,CASTPFPISGRPATEAFF,TGTGCCAGCACCCCTTTTCCCATTTCCGGCAGGCCGGCCACTGAAGCTTTCTTT
.,TRBJ2-1,TRBV5-1,TRBD2,CASTAGVSYNEQFF,TGCGCCAGCACGGCGGGAGTCTCCTACAATGAGCAGTTCTTC